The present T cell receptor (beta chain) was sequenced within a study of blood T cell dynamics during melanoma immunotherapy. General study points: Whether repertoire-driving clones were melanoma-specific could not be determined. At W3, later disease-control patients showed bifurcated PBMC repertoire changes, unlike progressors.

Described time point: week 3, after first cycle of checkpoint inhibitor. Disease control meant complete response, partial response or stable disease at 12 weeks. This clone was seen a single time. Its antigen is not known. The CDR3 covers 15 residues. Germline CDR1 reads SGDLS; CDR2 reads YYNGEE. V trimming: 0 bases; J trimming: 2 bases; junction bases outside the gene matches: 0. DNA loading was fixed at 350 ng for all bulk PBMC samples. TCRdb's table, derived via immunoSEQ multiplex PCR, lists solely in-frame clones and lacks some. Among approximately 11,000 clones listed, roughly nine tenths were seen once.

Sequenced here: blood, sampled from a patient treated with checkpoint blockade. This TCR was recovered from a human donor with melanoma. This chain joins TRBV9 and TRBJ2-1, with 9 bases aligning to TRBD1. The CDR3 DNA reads TGTGCCAGCAGCGTAGGACAGGGGGCCTACAATGAGCAGTTCTTC. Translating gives CASSVGQGAYNEQFF.